This T cell receptor (beta chain) was profiled in a study of blood T cell repertoires in COVID-19. Generated by immunoSEQ multiplex PCR, the TCRdb table keeps only in-frame clones and is missing some. The sample has 150,000 to 200,000 clones; approximately 84% are singletons. V was shortened by 7 bases and J by 4 bases, with 11 bases between the two germline ends. Germline assignment: CDR1 MNHEY and CDR2 SMNVEV (reference sequence). The CDR3 has 13 amino acids. Participants' reported clinical history set cohort assignment. Sample: PBMCs or T cells enriched from blood (not recorded which). The clonotype was recovered from a woman between 50 and 59 years old who had recovered from COVID-19. The chain couples TRBV27 to TRBJ2-1; possibly TRBD2 for D (5 bases). For the CDR3, the DNA is TGTGCCAGCACCGGACTTAGGTACAATGAGCAGTTCTTC. This encodes CASTGLRYNEQFF.